The rows below give T cell receptor beta chains drawn from one sample of a study of cytomegalovirus exposure and HLA in healthy donors. The assay was immunoSEQ multiplex PCR, and TCRdb's table has in-frame clones only and misses some. The data show about 190,000 clones, roughly four fifths seen once. The sequencing input was PBMCs. These TCRs come from a man aged 45-65 years in good health and CMV-seronegative. Each CDR3 is given with its conserved first and last residue. The D gene is left open where the match is weak. Clone size appears in some rows only: once, few, many, or a class for an expanded clone.

d_gene	abundance	v_gene	j_gene	CDR3aa	CDR3nt
TRBD1	NA	TRBV7-9	TRBJ1-2	CSSSATGRDGYTF	TGTTCCAGCAGCGCGACAGGGCGGGATGGCTACACCTTC
NA	NA	TRBV7-3	TRBJ1-1	CASSLLMNTEAFF	TGTGCCAGCAGCTTATTAATGAACACTGAAGCTTTCTTT
NA	NA	TRBV19	TRBJ1-4	CASMSGVAEKLFF	TGTGCCAGTATGAGCGGAGTCGCTGAAAAACTGTTTTTT
TRBD1	NA	TRBV29-1	TRBJ1-1	CSVENTGGGRTEAFF	TGCAGCGTTGAAAACACAGGGGGGGGGCGCACTGAAGCTTTCTTT
NA	few	TRBV5-4	TRBJ2-3	CASSFSQGNTQYF	TGTGCCAGCAGCTTTTCCCAGGGAAATACGCAGTATTTT
NA	NA	TRBV7-2	TRBJ1-2	CASSFRGNYGYTF	TGTGCCAGCAGCTTTAGGGGAAACTATGGCTACACCTTC
NA	NA	TRBV9	TRBJ2-3	CASSVAQSTSHYTQYF	TGTGCCAGCAGCGTAGCTCAGAGTACTAGTCACTATACGCAGTATTTT
TRBD2	NA	TRBV9	TRBJ2-1	CASSPRGLAGDNEQFF	TGTGCCAGCAGCCCACGGGGACTAGCGGGAGACAATGAGCAGTTCTTC
TRBD1	NA	TRBV7-3	TRBJ2-1	CASSLGQDHEQFF	TGTGCCAGCAGCCTGGGACAGGATCATGAGCAGTTCTTC
NA	NA	TRBV2	TRBJ2-5	CASSRQKQETQYF	TGTGCCAGCAGTCGACAGAAACAAGAGACCCAGTACTTC
NA	NA	TRBV25-1	TRBJ1-1	CASVDRIEAFF	TGTGCCAGCGTAGACAGAATTGAAGCTTTCTTT
NA	once	TRBV4-1	TRBJ1-4	CASSQVTSVNRDLGHLNEKLFF	TGCGCTAGCAGCCAAGTTACGTCAGTCAACAGAGATCTGGGTCACCTTAATGAAAAACTGTTTTTT
NA	NA	TRBV10-3	TRBJ1-2	CAISPTENYGYTF	TGTGCCATCAGCCCGACAGAGAACTATGGCTACACCTTC
NA	once	TRBV6-5	TRBJ2-3	CASNTGYTDTQYF	TGTGCCAGCAACACAGGGTATACAGATACGCAGTATTTT
NA	NA	TRBV7-9	TRBJ2-2	CASSLAGGTTGELFF	TGTGCCAGCAGCTTAGCAGGGGGAACCACCGGGGAGCTGTTTTTT
TRBD2	NA	TRBV2	TRBJ2-7	CASDLAGGIEQYF	TGTGCCAGCGATCTAGCGGGAGGAATCGAGCAGTACTTC
TRBD2	NA	TRBV9	TRBJ2-3	CASSRGLASGGVDTQYF	TGTGCCAGCAGCAGGGGTCTGGCTAGCGGGGGGGTAGATACGCAGTATTTT
NA	few	TRBV6-1	TRBJ1-4	CASCSGADEKLFF	TGTGCCAGCTGCAGCGGGGCAGATGAAAAACTGTTTTTT
TRBD1	NA	TRBV29-1	TRBJ1-2	CSVGWDRVNYGYTF	TGCAGCGTTGGGTGGGACAGGGTTAACTATGGCTACACCTTC
TRBD1	NA	TRBV13	TRBJ1-4	CASRTGVDEKLFF	TGTGCCAGCAGGACAGGGGTAGATGAAAAACTGTTTTTT
NA	NA	TRBV28	TRBJ2-6	CASSGTSSGANVLTF	TGTGCCAGCAGTGGCACCTCCTCTGGGGCCAACGTCCTGACTTTC
NA	NA	TRBV7-2	TRBJ2-7	CASRRDNSYEQYF	TGTGCCAGCAGACGGGACAACTCCTACGAGCAGTACTTC
NA	NA	TRBV5-6	TRBJ2-7	CASSLALYNSYEQYF	TGTGCCAGCAGCTTGGCTTTGTACAACTCCTACGAGCAGTACTTC
TRBD1	NA	TRBV5-1	TRBJ2-2	CASSRTGVTGELFF	TGCGCCAGCAGCCGGACAGGGGTCACCGGGGAGCTGTTTTTT
TRBD2	NA	TRBV6-4	TRBJ2-5	CASSPPSPAGGMETQYF	TGTGCCAGCAGTCCCCCCTCTCCAGCGGGAGGTATGGAGACCCAGTACTTC
NA	NA	TRBV5-6	TRBJ1-4	CASSLSGDGKLFF	TGTGCCAGCAGCTTGTCAGGGGACGGGAAACTGTTTTTT
NA	few	TRBV30	TRBJ1-1	CAWSITERTEAFF	TGTGCCTGGAGTATAACAGAGAGAACTGAAGCTTTCTTT
TRBD1	few	TRBV6-4	TRBJ2-2	CASSAQGFANTGELFF	TGTGCCAGCAGTGCACAGGGGTTCGCGAACACCGGGGAGCTGTTTTTT
TRBD2	NA	TRBV19	TRBJ2-2	CASSIGGGRFYTGELFF	TGTGCCAGTAGTATAGGCGGGGGGCGTTTCTACACCGGGGAGCTGTTTTTT
NA	NA	TRBV29-1	TRBJ2-7	CSVEDWGRGEQYF	TGCAGCGTTGAAGATTGGGGTAGGGGGGAGCAGTACTTC
NA	NA	TRBV6-1	TRBJ2-2	CASSEASLTTGELFF	TGTGCCAGCAGTGAAGCTTCCCTTACAACAGGGGAGCTGTTTTTT
NA	few	TRBV15	TRBJ1-1	CATRTVGMNTEAFF	TGTGCCACTCGAACCGTCGGTATGAACACTGAAGCTTTCTTT
TRBD1	NA	TRBV19	TRBJ2-5	CASSRAGGGETQYF	TGTGCCAGTAGTCGGGCAGGGGGCGGGGAGACCCAGTACTTC
TRBD2	NA	TRBV13	TRBJ2-3	CASSLRLAGGPRTDTQYF	TGTGCCAGCAGCTTAAGACTAGCGGGGGGCCCCCGCACAGATACGCAGTATTTT
NA	NA	TRBV7-2	TRBJ1-1	CASSLIMNTEAFF	TGTGCCAGCAGCTTAATAATGAACACTGAAGCTTTCTTT
TRBD2	few	TRBV4-1	TRBJ2-5	CASSHGLAGAKETQYF	TGCGCCAGCAGCCACGGACTAGCGGGGGCAAAAGAGACCCAGTACTTC
TRBD1	NA	TRBV7-2	TRBJ1-5	CASSPDRRSNQPQHF	TGTGCCAGCAGCCCGGACAGGAGAAGCAATCAGCCCCAGCATTTT
TRBD2	NA	TRBV11-2	TRBJ2-4	CASTLTSGTEIQYF	TGTGCCAGCACGTTGACTAGCGGGACAGAAATTCAGTACTTC
TRBD1	NA	TRBV7-9	TRBJ2-7	CASSFSGGYEQYF	TGTGCCAGCAGCTTTTCAGGGGGCTACGAGCAGTACTTC
TRBD2	NA	TRBV30	TRBJ2-7	CAWGGVDGESYEQYF	TGTGCCTGGGGGGGGGTGGACGGCGAATCCTACGAGCAGTACTTC
NA	NA	TRBV7-6	TRBJ1-2	CASSLPGNYGYTF	TGTGCCAGCAGCTTACCAGGGAACTATGGCTACACCTTC
TRBD2	NA	TRBV5-1	TRBJ2-2	CASSLTSGRTGELFF	TGCGCCAGCAGCTTGACTAGCGGGAGGACCGGGGAGCTGTTTTTT
NA	NA	TRBV27	TRBJ2-1	CASSLRRTDGDEQFF	TGTGCCAGCAGTTTAAGGAGAACCGACGGCGATGAGCAGTTCTTC
TRBD1	NA	TRBV30	TRBJ2-4	CACQQGLAKNIQYF	TGTGCCTGTCAACAGGGGCTAGCCAAAAACATTCAGTACTTC
TRBD2	NA	TRBV11-2	TRBJ2-1	CASSEHSGRTYNEQFF	TGTGCCAGCAGCGAACATAGCGGGAGGACCTACAATGAGCAGTTCTTC
NA	NA	TRBV7-2	TRBJ2-2	CASSLASTGELFF	TGTGCCAGCAGCTTAGCCTCCACCGGGGAGCTGTTTTTT
TRBD2	NA	TRBV5-1	TRBJ2-5	CASSSGGAWETQYF	TGCGCCAGCAGTAGCGGGGGGGCCTGGGAGACCCAGTACTTC
NA	NA	TRBV28	TRBJ1-5	CASSLFRSGHQPQHF	TGTGCCAGCAGTTTATTTCGAAGCGGACATCAGCCCCAGCATTTT
NA	NA	TRBV11-2	TRBJ2-7	CASSTRRRRASSYEQYF	TGTGCCAGCAGCACAAGACGGCGGCGCGCGAGCTCCTACGAGCAGTACTTC
NA	NA	TRBV7-2	TRBJ1-3	CASSPYSGNTIYF	TGTGCCAGCAGCCCTTACTCTGGAAACACCATATATTTT
NA	NA	TRBV14	TRBJ2-3	CASSQVTDTQYF	TGTGCCAGCAGCCAAGTAACAGATACGCAGTATTTT
TRBD2	NA	TRBV23-1	TRBJ2-3	CASSRASGLTDTQYF	TGCGCCAGCAGTCGGGCTAGCGGGCTCACAGATACGCAGTATTTT